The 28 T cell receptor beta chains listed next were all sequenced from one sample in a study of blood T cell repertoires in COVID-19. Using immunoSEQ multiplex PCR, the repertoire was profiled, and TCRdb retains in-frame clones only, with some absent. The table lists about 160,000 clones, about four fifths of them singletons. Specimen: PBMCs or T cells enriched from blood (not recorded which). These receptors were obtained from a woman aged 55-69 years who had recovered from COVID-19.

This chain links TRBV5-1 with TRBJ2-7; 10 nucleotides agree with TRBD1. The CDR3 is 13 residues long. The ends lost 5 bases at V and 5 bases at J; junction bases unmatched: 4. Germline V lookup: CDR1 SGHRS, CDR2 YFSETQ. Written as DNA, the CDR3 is TGCGCCAGCAGGGCGACAGGGGGCCACGAGCAGTACTTC. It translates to CASRATGGHEQYF.

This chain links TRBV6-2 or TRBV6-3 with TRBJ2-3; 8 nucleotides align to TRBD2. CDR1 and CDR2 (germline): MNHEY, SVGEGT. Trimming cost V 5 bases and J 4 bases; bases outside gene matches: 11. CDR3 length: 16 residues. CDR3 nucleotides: TGTGCCAGCAGTACGCGCGTAGCGGGGTTGGCAGATACGCAGTATTTT. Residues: CASSTRVAGLADTQYF.

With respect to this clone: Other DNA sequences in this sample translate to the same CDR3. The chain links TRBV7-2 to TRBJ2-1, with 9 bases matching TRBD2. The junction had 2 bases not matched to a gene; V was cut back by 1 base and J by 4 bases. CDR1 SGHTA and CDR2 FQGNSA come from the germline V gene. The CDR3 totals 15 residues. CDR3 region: CASSLGGGAYNEQFF. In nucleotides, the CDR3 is TGTGCCAGCAGCTTAGGCGGGGGGGCTTACAATGAGCAGTTCTTC.

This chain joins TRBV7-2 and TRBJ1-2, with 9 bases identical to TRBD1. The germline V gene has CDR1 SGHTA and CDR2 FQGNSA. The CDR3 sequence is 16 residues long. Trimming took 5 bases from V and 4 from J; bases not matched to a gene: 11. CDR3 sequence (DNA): TGTGCCAGCAGCGCCGGGACAGGGAGCGGAAGCTATGGCTACACCTTC. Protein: CASSAGTGSGSYGYTF. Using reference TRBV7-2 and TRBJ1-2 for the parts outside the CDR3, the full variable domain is GAGVSQSPSNKVTEKGKDVELRCDPISGHTALYWYRQSLGQGLEFLIYFQGNSAPDKSGLPSDRFSAERTGGSVSTLTIQRTQQEDSAVYLCASSAGTGSGSYGYTFGSGTRLTVV.

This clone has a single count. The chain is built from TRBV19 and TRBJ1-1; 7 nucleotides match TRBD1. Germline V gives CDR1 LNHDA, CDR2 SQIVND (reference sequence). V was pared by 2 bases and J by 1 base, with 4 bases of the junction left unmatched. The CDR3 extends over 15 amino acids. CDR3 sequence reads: CASSIKTGPNTEAFF. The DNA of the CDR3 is TGTGCCAGTAGTATAAAGACAGGGCCGAACACTGAAGCTTTCTTT.

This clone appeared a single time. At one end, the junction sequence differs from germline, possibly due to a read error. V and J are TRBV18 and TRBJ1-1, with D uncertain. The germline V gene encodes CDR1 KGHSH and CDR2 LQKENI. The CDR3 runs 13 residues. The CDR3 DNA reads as TGTGCCAGCTCATACTCCGTGAACTCTGAAGCTTTCTTT. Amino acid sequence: CASSYSVNSEAFF.

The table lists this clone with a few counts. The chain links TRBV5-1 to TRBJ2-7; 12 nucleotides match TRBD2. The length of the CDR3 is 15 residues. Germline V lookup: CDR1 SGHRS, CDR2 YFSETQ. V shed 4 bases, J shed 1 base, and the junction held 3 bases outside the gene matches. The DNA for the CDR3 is TGCGCCAGCAGCAAGACTAGCGGGGGTTCCTACGAGCAGTACTTC. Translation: CASSKTSGGSYEQYF.

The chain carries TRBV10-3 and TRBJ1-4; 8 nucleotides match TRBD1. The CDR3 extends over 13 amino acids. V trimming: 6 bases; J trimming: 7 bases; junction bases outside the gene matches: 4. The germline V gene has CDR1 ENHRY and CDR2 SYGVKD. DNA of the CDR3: TGTGCCATCAGCGAGACAGGGGCTGAAAAACTGTTTTTT. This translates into CAISETGAEKLFF.

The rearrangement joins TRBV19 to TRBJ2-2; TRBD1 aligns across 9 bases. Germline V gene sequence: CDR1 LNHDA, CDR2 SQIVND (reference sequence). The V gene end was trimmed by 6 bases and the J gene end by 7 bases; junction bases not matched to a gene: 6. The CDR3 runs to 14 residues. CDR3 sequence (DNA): TGTGCCAGTAGGACGGGACAGGGTGTCGGGGAGCTGTTTTTT. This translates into CASRTGQGVGELFF.

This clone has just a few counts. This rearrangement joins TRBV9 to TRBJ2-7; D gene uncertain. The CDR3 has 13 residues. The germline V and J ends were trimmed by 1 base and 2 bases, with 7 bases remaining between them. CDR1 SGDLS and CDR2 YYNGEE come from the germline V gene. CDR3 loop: CASSVNSPYEQYF. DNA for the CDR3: TGTGCCAGCAGCGTAAACAGTCCCTACGAGCAGTACTTC.

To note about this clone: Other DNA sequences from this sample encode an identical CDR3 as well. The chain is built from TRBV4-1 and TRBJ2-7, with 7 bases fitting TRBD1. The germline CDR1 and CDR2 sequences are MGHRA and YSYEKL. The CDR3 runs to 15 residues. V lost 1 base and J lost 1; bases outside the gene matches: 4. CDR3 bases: TGCGCCAGCAGCCAAGTCCGGGACAGTTCCTACGAGCAGTACTTC. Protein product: CASSQVRDSSYEQYF.

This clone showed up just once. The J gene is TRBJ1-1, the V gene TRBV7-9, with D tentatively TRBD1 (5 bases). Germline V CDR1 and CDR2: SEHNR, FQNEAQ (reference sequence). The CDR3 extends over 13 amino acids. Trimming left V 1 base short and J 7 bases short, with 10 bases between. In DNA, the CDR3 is TGTGCCAGCAGCTTAGGACAGATAATTGAAGCTTTCTTT. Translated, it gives CASSLGQIIEAFF.

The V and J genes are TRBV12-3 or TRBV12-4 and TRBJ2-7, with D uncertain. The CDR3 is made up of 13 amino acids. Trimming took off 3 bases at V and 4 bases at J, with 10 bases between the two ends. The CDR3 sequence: CASSFDGWYEQYF. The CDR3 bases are TGTGCCAGCAGTTTTGACGGGTGGTACGAGCAGTACTTC.

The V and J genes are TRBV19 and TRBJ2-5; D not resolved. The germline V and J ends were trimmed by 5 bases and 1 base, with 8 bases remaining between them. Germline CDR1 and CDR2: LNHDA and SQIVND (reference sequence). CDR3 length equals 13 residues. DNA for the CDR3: TGTGCCAGTAGTTTCGTTCCCCAAGAGACCCAGTACTTC. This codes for CASSFVPQETQYF.

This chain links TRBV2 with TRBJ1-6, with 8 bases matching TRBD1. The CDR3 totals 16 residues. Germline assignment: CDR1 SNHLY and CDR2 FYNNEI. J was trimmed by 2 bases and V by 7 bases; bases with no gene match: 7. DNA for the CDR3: TGTGCCAGCAAGGGCAGGGGGCAAACCTATAATTCACCCCTCCACTTT. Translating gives CASKGRGQTYNSPLHF.

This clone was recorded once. The CDR3 region is CATSRGGQGSYEQYF. The CDR3, as DNA: TGTGCCACCAGCAGAGGGGGACAGGGGTCCTACGAGCAGTACTTC. The gene calls are TRBV15 and TRBJ2-7, with TRBD1 matching 10 bases. This CDR3 is 15 amino acids long. The germline CDR1 and CDR2 sequences are LNHNV and YYDKDF (reference sequence). After removal of 1 base from V and 1 base from J, the junction contained 1 base not matched to a gene.

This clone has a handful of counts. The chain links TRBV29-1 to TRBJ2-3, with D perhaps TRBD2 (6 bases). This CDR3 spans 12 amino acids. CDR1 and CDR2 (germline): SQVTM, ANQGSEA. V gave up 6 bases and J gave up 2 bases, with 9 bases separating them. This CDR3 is CSVIADTDTQYF. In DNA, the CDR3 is TGCAGCGTAATAGCGGACACAGATACGCAGTATTTT.

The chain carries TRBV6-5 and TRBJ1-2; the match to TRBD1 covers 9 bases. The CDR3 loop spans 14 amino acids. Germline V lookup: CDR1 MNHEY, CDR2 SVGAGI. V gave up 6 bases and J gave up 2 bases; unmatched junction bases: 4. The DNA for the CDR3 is TGTGCCAGCAGAGACGACAGGGGGAACTATGGCTACACCTTC. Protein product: CASRDDRGNYGYTF.

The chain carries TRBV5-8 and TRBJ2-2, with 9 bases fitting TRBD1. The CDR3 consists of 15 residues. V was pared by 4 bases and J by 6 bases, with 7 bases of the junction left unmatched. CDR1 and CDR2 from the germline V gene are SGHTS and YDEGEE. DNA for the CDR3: TGTGCCAGCAGCCCCGGGACAGGGACGGCCGGGGAGCTGTTTTTT. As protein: CASSPGTGTAGELFF.

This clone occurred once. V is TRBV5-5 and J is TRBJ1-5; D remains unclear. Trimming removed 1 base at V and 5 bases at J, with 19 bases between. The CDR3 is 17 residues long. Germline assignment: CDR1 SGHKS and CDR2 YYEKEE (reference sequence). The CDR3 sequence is CASSLTSGETPYQPQHF. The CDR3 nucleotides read TGTGCCAGCAGCTTGACTTCCGGGGAAACCCCCTATCAGCCCCAGCATTTT. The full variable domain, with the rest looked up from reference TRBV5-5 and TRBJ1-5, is DAGVTQSPTHLIKTRGQQVTLRCSPISGHKSVSWYQQVLGQGPQFIFQYYEKEERGRGNFPDRFSARQFPNYSSELNVNALLLGDSALYLCASSLTSGETPYQPQHFGDGTRLSIL.

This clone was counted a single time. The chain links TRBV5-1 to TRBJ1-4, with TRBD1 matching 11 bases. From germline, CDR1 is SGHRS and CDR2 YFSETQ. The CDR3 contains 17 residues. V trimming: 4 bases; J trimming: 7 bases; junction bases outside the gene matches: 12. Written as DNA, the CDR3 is TGCGCCAGCAGCCCGGGGACAGGGGGGACCGTTCGTGAAAAACTGTTTTTT. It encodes CASSPGTGGTVREKLFF.

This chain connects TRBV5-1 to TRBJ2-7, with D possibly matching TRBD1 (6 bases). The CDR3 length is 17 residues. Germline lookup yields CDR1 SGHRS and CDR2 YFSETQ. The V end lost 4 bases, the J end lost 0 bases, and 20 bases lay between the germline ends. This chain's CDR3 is CASSQGKTGASSYEQYF. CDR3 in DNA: TGCGCCAGCAGCCAGGGAAAGACAGGAGCGAGCTCCTACGAGCAGTACTTC.

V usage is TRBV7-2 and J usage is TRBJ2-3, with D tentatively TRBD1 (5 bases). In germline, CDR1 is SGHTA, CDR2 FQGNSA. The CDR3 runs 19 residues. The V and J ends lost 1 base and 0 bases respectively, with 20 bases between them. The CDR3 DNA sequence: TGTGCCAGCAGCTTAGTAGGCCAGGGCAAACATGCTAGCACAGATACGCAGTATTTT. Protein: CASSLVGQGKHASTDTQYF.

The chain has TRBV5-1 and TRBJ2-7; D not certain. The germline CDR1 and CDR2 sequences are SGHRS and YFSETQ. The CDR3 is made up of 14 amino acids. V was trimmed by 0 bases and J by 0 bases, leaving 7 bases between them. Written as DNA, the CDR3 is TGCGCCAGCAGCTTGGGCGGTGTCTCCTACGAGCAGTACTTC. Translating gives CASSLGGVSYEQYF.

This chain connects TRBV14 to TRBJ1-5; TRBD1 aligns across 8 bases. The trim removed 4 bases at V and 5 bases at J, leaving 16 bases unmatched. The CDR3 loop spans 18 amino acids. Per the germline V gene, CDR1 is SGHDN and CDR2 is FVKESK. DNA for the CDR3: TGTGCCAGCAGCCTCCGAAAAGGAGGACAGGGCTATGATCAGCCCCAGCATTTT. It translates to CASSLRKGGQGYDQPQHF.

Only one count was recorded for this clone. CDR3 sequence reads: CASSLSGGAGEQYF. The DNA for the CDR3 is TGCGCCAGCAGCCTCAGCGGGGGGGCTGGGGAGCAGTACTTC. The chain recombines TRBV5-1 with TRBJ2-7; 10 nucleotides align to TRBD2. This CDR3 contains 14 residues. J gave up 7 bases and V 4 bases, and 8 bases lay outside the gene matches. CDR1 is SGHRS and CDR2 is YFSETQ in the germline V gene.

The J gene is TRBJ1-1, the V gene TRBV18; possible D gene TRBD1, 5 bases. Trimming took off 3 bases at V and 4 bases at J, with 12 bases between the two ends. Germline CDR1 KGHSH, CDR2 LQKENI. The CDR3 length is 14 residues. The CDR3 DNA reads TGTGCCAGCTCACCTTCGGCAGGGCCCACTGAAGCTTTCTTT. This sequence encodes CASSPSAGPTEAFF.

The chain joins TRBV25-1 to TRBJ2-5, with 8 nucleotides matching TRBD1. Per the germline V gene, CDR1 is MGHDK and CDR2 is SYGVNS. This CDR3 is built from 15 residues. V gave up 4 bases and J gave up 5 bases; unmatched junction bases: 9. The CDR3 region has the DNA TGTGCCAGCAGTGGGGGCAGGGGGCTATGGGAGACCCAGTACTTC. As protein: CASSGGRGLWETQYF.